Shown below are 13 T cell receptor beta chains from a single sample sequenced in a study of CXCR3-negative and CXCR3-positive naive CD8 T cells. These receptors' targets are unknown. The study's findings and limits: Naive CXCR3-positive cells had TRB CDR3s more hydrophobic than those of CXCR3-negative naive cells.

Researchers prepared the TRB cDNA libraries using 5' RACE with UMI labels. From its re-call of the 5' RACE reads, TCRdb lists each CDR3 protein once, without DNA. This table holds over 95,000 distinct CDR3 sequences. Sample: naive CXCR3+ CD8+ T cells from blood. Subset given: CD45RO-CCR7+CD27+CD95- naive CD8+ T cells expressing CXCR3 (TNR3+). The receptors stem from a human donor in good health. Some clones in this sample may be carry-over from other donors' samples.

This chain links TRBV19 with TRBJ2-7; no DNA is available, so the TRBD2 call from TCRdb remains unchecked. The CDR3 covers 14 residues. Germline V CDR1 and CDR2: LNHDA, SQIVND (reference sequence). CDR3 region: CASTSSGGADEQYF. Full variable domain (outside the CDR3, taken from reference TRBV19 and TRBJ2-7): DGGITQSPKYLFRKEGQNVTLSCEQNLNHDAMYWYRQDPGQGLRLIYYSQIVNDFQKGDIAEGYSVSREKKESFPLTVTSAQKNPTAFYLCASTSSGGADEQYFGPGTRLTVT.

The CDR3 region is CATSDSLTGPGDEQYF. The chain employs TRBV24-1 and TRBJ2-7; the D gene TCRdb calls, TRBD1, cannot be checked with no DNA. In germline, CDR1 is KGHDR, CDR2 SFDVKD. The CDR3 is 16 residues long.

The CDR3 region is CASSQTLGGLVGNEQFF. This chain links TRBV4-3 with TRBJ2-1; there is no DNA to check the TCRdb D call of TRBD2. Germline V gives CDR1 LGHNA, CDR2 YSLEER. This CDR3 spans 17 amino acids.

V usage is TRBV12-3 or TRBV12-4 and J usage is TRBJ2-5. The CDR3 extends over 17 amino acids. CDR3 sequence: CASSFDAITNYQETQYF.

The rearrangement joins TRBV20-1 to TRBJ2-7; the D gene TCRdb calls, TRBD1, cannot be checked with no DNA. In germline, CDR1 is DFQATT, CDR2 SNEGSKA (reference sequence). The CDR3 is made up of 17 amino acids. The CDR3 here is CSARDPPGQRVVYEQYF.

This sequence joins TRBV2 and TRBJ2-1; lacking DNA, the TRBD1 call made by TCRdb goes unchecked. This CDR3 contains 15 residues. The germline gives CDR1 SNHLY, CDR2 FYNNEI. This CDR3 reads CASSELDSPYNEQFF.

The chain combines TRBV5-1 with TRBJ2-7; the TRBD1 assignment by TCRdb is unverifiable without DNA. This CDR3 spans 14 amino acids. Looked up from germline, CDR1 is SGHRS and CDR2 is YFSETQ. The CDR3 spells CASSSRQGDYEQYF. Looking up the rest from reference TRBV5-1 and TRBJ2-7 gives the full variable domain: KAGVTQTPRYLIKTRGQQVTLSCSPISGHRSVSWYQQTPGQGLQFLFEYFSETQRNKGNFPGRFSGRQFSNSRSEMNVSTLELGDSALYLCASSSRQGDYEQYFGPGTRLTVT.

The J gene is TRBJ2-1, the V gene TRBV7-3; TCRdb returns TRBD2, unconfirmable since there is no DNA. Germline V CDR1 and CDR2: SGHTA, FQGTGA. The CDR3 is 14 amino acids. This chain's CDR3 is CASSLSGGLNEQFF.

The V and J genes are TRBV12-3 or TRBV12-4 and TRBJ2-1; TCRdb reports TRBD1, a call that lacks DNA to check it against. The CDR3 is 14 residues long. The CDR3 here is CASSLGGQANEQFF.

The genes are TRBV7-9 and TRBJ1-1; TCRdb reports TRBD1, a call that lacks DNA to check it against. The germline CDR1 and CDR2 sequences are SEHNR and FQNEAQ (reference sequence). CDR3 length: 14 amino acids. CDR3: CASSSTTGNTEAFF.

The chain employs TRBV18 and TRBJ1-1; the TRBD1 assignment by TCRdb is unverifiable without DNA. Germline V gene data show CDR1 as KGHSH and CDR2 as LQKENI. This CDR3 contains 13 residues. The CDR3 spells CATLDSLNTEAFF.

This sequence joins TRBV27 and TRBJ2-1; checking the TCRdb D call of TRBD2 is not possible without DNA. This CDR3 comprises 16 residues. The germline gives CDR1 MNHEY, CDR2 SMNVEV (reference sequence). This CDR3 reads CASSLMGSGGYNEQFF.

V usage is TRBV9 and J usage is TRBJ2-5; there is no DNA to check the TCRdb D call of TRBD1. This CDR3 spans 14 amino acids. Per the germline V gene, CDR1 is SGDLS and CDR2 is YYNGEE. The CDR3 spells CASSVDREEETQYF. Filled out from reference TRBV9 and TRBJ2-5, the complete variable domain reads DSGVTQTPKHLITATGQRVTLRCSPRSGDLSVYWYQQSLDQGLQFLIQYYNGEERAKGNILERFSAQQFPDLHSELNLSSLELGDSALYFCASSVDREEETQYFGPGTRLLVL.